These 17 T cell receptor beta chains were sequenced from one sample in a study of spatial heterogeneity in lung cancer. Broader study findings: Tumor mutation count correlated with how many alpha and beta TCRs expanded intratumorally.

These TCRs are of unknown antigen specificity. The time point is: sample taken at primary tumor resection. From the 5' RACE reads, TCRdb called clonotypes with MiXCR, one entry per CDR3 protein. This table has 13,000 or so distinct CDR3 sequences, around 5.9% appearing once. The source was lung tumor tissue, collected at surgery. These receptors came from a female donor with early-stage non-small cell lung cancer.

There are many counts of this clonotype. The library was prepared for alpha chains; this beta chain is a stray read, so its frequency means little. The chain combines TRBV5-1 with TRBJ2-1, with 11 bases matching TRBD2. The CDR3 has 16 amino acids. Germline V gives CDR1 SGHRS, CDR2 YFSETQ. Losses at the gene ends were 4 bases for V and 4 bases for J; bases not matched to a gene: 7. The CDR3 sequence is CASSKGTSGGYNEQFF. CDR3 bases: TGCGCCAGCAGCAAGGGCACTAGCGGGGGTTACAATGAGCAGTTCTTC.

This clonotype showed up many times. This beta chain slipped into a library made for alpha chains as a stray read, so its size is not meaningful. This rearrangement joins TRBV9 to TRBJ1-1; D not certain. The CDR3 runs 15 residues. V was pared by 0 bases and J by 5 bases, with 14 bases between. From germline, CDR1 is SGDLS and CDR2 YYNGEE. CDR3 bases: TGTGCCAGCAGCGTAGAAGGTCGGGTAGCTACTGAAGCTTTCTTT. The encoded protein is CASSVEGRVATEAFF.

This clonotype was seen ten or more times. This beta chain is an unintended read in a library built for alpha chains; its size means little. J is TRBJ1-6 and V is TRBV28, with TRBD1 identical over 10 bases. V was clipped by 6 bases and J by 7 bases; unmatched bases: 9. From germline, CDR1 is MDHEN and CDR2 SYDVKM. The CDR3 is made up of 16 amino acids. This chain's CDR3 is CASSSWDRGVNSPLHF. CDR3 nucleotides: TGTGCCAGCAGCTCCTGGGACAGGGGTGTAAATTCACCCCTCCACTTT.

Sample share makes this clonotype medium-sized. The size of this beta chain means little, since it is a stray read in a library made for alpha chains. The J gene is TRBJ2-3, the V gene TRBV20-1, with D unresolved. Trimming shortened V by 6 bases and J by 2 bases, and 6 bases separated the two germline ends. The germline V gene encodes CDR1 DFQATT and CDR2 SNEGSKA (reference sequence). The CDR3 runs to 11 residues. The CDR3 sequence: CSAGDTDTQYF. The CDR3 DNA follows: TGCAGTGCCGGAGACACAGATACGCAGTATTTT.

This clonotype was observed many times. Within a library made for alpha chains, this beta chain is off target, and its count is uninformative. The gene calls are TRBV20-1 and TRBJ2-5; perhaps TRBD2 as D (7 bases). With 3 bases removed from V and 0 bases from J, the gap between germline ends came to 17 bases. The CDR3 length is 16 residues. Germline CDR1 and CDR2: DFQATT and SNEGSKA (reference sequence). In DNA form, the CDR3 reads TGCAGTGCTAGGGTGTTACGGGGGGCGTACCAAGAGACCCAGTACTTC. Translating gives CSARVLRGAYQETQYF.

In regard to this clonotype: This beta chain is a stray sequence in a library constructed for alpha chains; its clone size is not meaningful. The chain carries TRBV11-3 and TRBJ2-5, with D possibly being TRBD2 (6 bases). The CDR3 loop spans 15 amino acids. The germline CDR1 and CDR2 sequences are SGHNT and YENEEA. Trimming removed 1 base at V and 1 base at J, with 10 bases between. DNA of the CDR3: TGTGCCAGCAGCTTAGGGGACGGGAGCCAAGAGACCCAGTACTTC. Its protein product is CASSLGDGSQETQYF.

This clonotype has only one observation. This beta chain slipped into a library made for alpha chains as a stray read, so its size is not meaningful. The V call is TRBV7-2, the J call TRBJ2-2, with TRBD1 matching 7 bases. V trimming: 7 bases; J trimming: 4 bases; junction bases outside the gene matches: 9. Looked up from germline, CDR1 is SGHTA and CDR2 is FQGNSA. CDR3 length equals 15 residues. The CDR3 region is CASNQQGTGTGELFF. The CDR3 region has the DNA TGTGCCAGCAACCAACAGGGGACGGGCACCGGGGAGCTGTTTTTT.

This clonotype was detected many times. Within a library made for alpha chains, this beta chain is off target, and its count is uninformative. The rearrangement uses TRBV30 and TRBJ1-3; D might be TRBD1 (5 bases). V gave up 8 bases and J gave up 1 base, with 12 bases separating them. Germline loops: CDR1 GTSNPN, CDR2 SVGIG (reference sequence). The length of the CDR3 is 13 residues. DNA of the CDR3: TGTGCCGGGGACGGGCTTTCTGGAAACACCATATATTTT. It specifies CAGDGLSGNTIYF.

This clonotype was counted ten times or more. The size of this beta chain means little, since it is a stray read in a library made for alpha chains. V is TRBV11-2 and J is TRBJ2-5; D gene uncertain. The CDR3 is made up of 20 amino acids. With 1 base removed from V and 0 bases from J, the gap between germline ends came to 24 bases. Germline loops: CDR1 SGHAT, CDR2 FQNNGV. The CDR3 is CASSLASLEGLPRDQETQYF. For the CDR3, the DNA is TGTGCCAGCAGCTTAGCCTCTTTGGAAGGCCTACCAAGAGACCAAGAGACCCAGTACTTC.

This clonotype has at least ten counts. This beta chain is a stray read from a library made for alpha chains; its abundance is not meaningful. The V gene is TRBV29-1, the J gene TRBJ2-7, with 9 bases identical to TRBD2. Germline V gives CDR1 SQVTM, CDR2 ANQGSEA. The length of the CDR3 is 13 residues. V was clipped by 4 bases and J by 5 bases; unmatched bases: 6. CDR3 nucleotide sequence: TGCAGCGTTGGTTCTAGCGGGGTTAACGAGCAGTACTTC. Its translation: CSVGSSGVNEQYF.

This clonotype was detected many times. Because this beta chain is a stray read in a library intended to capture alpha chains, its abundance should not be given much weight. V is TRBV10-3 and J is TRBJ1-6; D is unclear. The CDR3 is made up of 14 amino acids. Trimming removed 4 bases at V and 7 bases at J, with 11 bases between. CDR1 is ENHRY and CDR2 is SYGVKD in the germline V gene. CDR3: CAISGPSPNSPLHF. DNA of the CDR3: TGTGCCATCAGTGGCCCCTCCCCAAATTCACCCCTCCACTTT.

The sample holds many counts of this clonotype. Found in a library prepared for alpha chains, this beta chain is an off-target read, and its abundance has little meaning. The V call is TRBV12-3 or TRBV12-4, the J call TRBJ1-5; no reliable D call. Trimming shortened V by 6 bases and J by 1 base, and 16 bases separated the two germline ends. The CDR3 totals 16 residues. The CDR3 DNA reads TGTGCCAGCAGCCCAGCGCGGGGTGGGAGCAATCAGCCCCAGCATTTT. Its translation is CASSPARGGSNQPQHF.

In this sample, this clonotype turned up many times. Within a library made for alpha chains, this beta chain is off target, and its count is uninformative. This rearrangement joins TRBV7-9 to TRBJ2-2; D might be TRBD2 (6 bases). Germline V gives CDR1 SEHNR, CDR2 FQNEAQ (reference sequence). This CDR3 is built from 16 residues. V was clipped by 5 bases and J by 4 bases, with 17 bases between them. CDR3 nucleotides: TGTGCCAGCAGCGCCCAAGGAGGGCGGATCACCGGGGAGCTGTTTTTT. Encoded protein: CASSAQGGRITGELFF. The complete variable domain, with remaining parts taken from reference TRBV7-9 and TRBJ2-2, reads DTGVSQNPRHKITKRGQNVTFRCDPISEHNRLYWYRQTLGQGPEFLTYFQNEAQLEKSRLLSDRFSAERPKGSFSTLEIQRTEQGDSAMYLCASSAQGGRITGELFFGEGSRLTVL.

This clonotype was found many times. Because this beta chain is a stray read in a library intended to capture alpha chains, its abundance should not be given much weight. The CDR3 loop reads CSVVDSGTGAFF. DNA of the CDR3: TGCAGCGTTGTGGATTCCGGGACAGGCGCTTTCTTT. The chain links TRBV29-1 to TRBJ1-1; TRBD1 matches 8 bases. Trimming took 4 bases from V and 11 from J; bases not matched to a gene: 9. The germline V gene encodes CDR1 SQVTM and CDR2 ANQGSEA. This CDR3 spans 12 amino acids.

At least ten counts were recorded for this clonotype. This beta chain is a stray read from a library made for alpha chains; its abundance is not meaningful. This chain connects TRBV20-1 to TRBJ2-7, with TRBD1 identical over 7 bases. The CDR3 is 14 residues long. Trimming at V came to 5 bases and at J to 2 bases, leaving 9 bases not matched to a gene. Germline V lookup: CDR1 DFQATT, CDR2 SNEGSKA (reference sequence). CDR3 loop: CSAYDRVTPYEQYF. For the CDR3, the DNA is TGCAGTGCTTATGACAGGGTGACCCCCTACGAGCAGTACTTC.

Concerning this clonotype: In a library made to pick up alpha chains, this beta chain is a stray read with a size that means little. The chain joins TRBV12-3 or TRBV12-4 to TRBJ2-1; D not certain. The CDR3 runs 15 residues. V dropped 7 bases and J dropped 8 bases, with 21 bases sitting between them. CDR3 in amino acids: CASIMSLEGRDEQFF. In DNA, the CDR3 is TGTGCCAGCATCATGTCCCTCGAAGGTAGGGATGAGCAGTTCTTC.

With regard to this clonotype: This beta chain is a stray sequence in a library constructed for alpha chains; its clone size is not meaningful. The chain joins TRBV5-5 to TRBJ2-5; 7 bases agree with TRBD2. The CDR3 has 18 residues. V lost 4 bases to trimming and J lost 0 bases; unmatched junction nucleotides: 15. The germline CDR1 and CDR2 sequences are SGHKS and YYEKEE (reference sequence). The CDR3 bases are TGTGCCAGCAGCCTATGGCCTGAGGCGGCGGGGGACCAAGAGACCCAGTACTTC. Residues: CASSLWPEAAGDQETQYF.